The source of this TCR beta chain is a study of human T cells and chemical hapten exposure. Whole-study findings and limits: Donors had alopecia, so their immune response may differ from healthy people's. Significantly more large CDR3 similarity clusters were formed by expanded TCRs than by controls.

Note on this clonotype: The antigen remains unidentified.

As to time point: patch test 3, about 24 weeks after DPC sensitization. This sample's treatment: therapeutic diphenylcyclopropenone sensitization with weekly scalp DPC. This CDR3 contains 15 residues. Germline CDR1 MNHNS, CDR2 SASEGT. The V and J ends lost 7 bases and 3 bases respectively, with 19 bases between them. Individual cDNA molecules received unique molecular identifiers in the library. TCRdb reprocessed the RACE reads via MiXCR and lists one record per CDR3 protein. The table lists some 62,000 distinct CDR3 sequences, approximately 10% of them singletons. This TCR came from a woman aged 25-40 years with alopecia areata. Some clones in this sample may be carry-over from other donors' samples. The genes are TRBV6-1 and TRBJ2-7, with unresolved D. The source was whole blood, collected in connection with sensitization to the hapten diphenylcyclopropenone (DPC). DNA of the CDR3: TGTGCCAGCACCGCATTAGACTCTCCCTACTACGAGCAGTACTTC. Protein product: CASTALDSPYYEQYF.